This T cell receptor beta chain is drawn from a study of T-cell reconstitution after alpha-beta-depleted transplantation in children. TCRbeta library construction was performed incorporating unique molecular identifiers. TCRdb processed the PCR reads anew with MiXCR; each CDR3 protein has one entry. This repertoire shows 300,000 to 400,000 distinct CDR3 sequences, about 17% found once; its top ten account for just over 40%. This specimen consisted of PBMCs, mostly from graft donor cells, obtained 360 days after TCRalphabeta/CD19-depleted stem cell transplant. The clonotype comes from a male patient under 10 years old who had a stem cell transplant for acute lymphoblastic leukemia, so the T cells may come from the graft donor.

The CDR3 sequence is CASITQGKEGRDTGELFF. The CDR3 region has the DNA TGTGCCAGCATCACTCAGGGGAAGGAGGGCCGGGACACCGGGGAGCTGTTTTTT. The chain uses TRBV11-1 and TRBJ2-2, with D possibly called TRBD1 or TRBD2 (6 bases each). The germline CDR1 and CDR2 sequences are SGHAT and FQDESV (reference sequence). V lost 7 bases to trimming and J lost 3 bases, with 24 bases between them. The CDR3 is 18 amino acids.